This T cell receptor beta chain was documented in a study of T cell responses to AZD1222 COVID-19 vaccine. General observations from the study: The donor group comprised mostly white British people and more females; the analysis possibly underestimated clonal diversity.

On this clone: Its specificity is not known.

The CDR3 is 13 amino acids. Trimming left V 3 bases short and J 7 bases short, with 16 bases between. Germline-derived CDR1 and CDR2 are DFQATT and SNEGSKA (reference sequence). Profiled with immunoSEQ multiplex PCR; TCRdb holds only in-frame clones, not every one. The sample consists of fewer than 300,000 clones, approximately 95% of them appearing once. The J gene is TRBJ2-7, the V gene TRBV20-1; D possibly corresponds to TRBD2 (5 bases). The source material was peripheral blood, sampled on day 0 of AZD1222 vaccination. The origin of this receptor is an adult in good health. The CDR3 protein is CSASATYRTEQYF. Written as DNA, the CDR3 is TGCAGTGCTAGTGCTACCTATAGGACTGAGCAGTACTTC.